This T cell receptor (beta chain) comes out of a study of blood T cells in healthy people across ages. CDR1 and CDR2 (germline): SGHRS, YFSETQ. The CDR3 has 19 amino acids. V lost 4 bases and J lost 3, with 27 bases in between. A second PCR, run for about 7 to 11 cycles, used a sample-barcoded 5' primer plus a J-beta primer mix. TCRdb ran MiXCR on the 5' RACE reads and lists one entry per CDR3 protein. The repertoire holds roughly 730,000 distinct CDR3 sequences, with around three fifths as singletons. The chain joins TRBV5-1 to TRBJ2-3; a possible D gene is TRBD1 (6 bases). This clonotype was sampled from a middle-aged man in good health. Sequenced sample: blood. The CDR3 DNA reads TGCGCCAGCAGCCGAAATGCCCGGGCTAACAGGGCCTTGACAGATACGCAGTATTTT. This encodes CASSRNARANRALTDTQYF. The entire variable domain, with the rest obtained from reference TRBV5-1 and TRBJ2-3, is as follows: KAGVTQTPRYLIKTRGQQVTLSCSPISGHRSVSWYQQTPGQGLQFLFEYFSETQRNKGNFPGRFSGRQFSNSRSEMNVSTLELGDSALYLCASSRNARANRALTDTQYFGPGTRLTVL.